Each of the 18 T cell receptor beta chains below was sequenced from the same sample in a study of T cells in Graves' hyperthyroidism and ophthalmopathy. Template material for amplifying TCR beta CDR3 regions consisted of RNA transcripts. First-round RT-PCR of the TCR CDR3 relied on the HTBI primer set. TCRdb re-derived calls from the multiplex PCR reads in MiXCR, one entry per CDR3 protein. The sample contains a few hundred thousand distinct CDR3 sequences, less than 20% of which appear only once. Sample: blood. These receptors all stem from a man younger than 30 with Graves' ophthalmopathy.

This clonotype was counted between two and nine times. The chain recombines TRBV7-8 with TRBJ1-4; no definite D call. From germline, CDR1 is SGHVS and CDR2 FQNEAQ. The CDR3 is made up of 16 amino acids. V dropped 3 bases and J dropped 0 bases, with 11 bases sitting between them. DNA for the CDR3: TGTGCCAGCAGCTTGAGATACTCGGCAACTAATGAAAAACTGTTTTTT. Translated, it gives CASSLRYSATNEKLFF. Variable domain in full (rest from reference TRBV7-8 and TRBJ1-4): GAGVSQSPRYKVAKRGQDVALRCDPISGHVSLFWYQQALGQGPEFLTYFQNEAQLDKSGLPSDRFFAERPEGSVSTLKIQRTQQEDSAVYLCASSLRYSATNEKLFFGSGTQLSVL.

In this sample, this clonotype turned up many times. The DNA for the CDR3 is TGCGCCAGCCGAGGGGAGACTGAAGCTTTCTTT. Translation: CASRGETEAFF. The V and J genes are TRBV5-1 and TRBJ1-1, with a weak D call TRBD1 (5 bases). Germline-derived CDR1 and CDR2 are SGHRS and YFSETQ. The ends were cut back, 7 bases at V and 5 bases at J, with 9 bases in the middle. The CDR3 sequence is 11 residues long.

Turning to this clonotype: A read error may account for a junction end that differs from germline. The chain carries TRBV5-4 and TRBJ2-7; perhaps TRBD1 as D (5 bases). The CDR3 spans 14 residues. Germline V gene data show CDR1 as SGHNT and CDR2 as YYREEE (reference sequence). The DNA for the CDR3 is TGTGCCAGCAGCTCAGGGCGGAATCCCTACGGGCAGTACTTC. Encoded protein: CASSSGRNPYGQYF.

The genes are TRBV19 and TRBJ2-7, with TRBD2 identical over 8 bases. The CDR3 is 17 residues long. J lost 0 bases, V lost 0 bases, and 7 bases had no gene match. The germline CDR1 and CDR2 sequences are LNHDA and SQIVND (reference sequence). The CDR3 sequence: CASSIEPRRGGSYEQYF. CDR3 bases: TGTGCCAGTAGTATAGAACCCCGCCGGGGGGGCTCCTACGAGCAGTACTTC.

The CDR3 reads CASSPGLAGVADTQYF. The CDR3 DNA follows: TGTGCCAGCAGTCCGGGACTAGCGGGAGTGGCAGATACGCAGTATTTT. The genes are TRBV12-3 or TRBV12-4 and TRBJ2-3; 14 bases are a match to TRBD2. V gave up 5 bases and J gave up 4 bases; unmatched junction bases: 5. CDR3 length: 16 amino acids.

This clonotype was seen ten or more times. The chain combines TRBV11-3 with TRBJ2-2; D might be TRBD1 (5 bases). Germline assignment: CDR1 SGHNT and CDR2 YENEEA. V was clipped by 7 bases and J by 5 bases, with 23 bases between them. The CDR3 spans 17 residues. CDR3 sequence: CASIHKHRGLQTGELFF. The CDR3 DNA sequence: TGTGCCAGCATCCATAAACATAGGGGTTTACAGACCGGGGAGCTGTTTTTT.

The sample holds many counts of this clonotype. The chain recombines TRBV6-6 with TRBJ2-7; D not certain. CDR1 is MNHNY, CDR2 SVGAGI, per germline (reference sequence). Trimming left V 2 bases short and J 2 bases short, with 7 bases between. The CDR3 has 13 residues. This CDR3 reads CASSYGMPYEQYF. DNA for the CDR3: TGTGCCAGCAGTTACGGGATGCCCTACGAGCAGTACTTC.

This sequence joins TRBV15 and TRBJ2-3, with TRBD1 matching over 8 bases. The CDR3 sequence is 15 residues long. Germline values: CDR1 LNHNV, CDR2 YYDKDF (reference sequence). V was pared by 5 bases and J by 1 base, with 5 bases of the junction left unmatched. CDR3 residues: CATSATGQGTDTQYF. The CDR3 DNA is TGTGCCACCAGCGCCACGGGACAGGGCACAGATACGCAGTATTTT.

This clonotype was seen at least ten times. This rearrangement joins TRBV7-9 to TRBJ2-5; D may be TRBD2 (5 bases). The CDR3 consists of 13 residues. CDR1 and CDR2 from the germline V gene are SEHNR and FQNEAQ (reference sequence). The V and J ends lost 5 bases and 1 base respectively, with 8 bases between them. Here the CDR3 reads CASSTDFQETQYF. Here the CDR3 DNA reads TGTGCCAGCAGCACGGACTTCCAAGAGACCCAGTACTTC.

Many counts were recorded for this clonotype. The V call is TRBV20-1, the J call TRBJ2-1; no definite D call. The V end was cut by 0 bases, the J end by 2 bases, with 8 bases between. This CDR3 region has 14 residues. Germline V gene lookup returns CDR1 DFQATT and CDR2 SNEGSKA (reference sequence). CDR3 DNA: TGCAGTGCTAGAGACGTAAGGGCCTACAATGAGCAGTTCTTC. Translation: CSARDVRAYNEQFF.

This clonotype showed up many times. This rearrangement joins TRBV3-1 to TRBJ2-1; TRBD2 agrees at 9 bases. V was pared by 0 bases and J by 3 bases, with 3 bases of the junction left unmatched. Germline lookup yields CDR1 LGHDT and CDR2 YNNKEL (reference sequence). CDR3 length: 16 amino acids. The CDR3 is CASSQDQAGGYNEQFF. As DNA, the CDR3 is TGTGCCAGCAGCCAAGATCAAGCGGGGGGCTACAATGAGCAGTTCTTC.

This CDR3 is CASRLLDSPNEKLFF. The CDR3 region has the DNA TGTGCCAGCAGGTTACTTGACAGTCCTAATGAAAAACTGTTTTTT. The V gene is TRBV6-5, the J gene TRBJ1-4, with D perhaps matching TRBD1 (5 bases). Deletions cut 6 bases from V and 3 bases from J, with 14 bases between. The CDR3 has 15 amino acids. Germline values: CDR1 MNHEY, CDR2 SVGAGI.

The chain employs TRBV27 and TRBJ2-7; D ambiguous. CDR3 length: 14 amino acids. V was pared by 5 bases and J by 2 bases, with 13 bases between. Germline lookup yields CDR1 MNHEY and CDR2 SMNVEV (reference sequence). In nucleotides, the CDR3 is TGTGCCAGCAGTCCCGACTGGAGAGCCTACGAGCAGTACTTC. It codes for CASSPDWRAYEQYF.

This clonotype has more than one count but fewer than ten. The V and J genes are TRBV6-1 and TRBJ2-5; D unresolved. V shed 1 base and J shed 6 bases, with 9 bases lying between them. This CDR3 is built from 13 residues. CDR1 MNHNS and CDR2 SASEGT come from the germline V gene. CDR3 in amino acids: CASSEEAVKTQYF. CDR3 in DNA: TGTGCCAGCAGTGAAGAGGCAGTCAAGACCCAGTACTTC.

Many counts were recorded for this clonotype. CDR3 loop: CASSPSAYYEQYF. The CDR3 DNA reads TGTGCCAGCAGCCCTTCGGCCTACTACGAGCAGTACTTC. V is TRBV7-9 and J is TRBJ2-7; D uncertain. CDR3 length equals 13 residues. V lost 5 bases and J lost 3, with 11 bases in between. Germline CDR1 is SEHNR and CDR2 is FQNEAQ (reference sequence). The entire variable domain, with the rest obtained from reference TRBV7-9 and TRBJ2-7, is as follows: DTGVSQNPRHKITKRGQNVTFRCDPISEHNRLYWYRQTLGQGPEFLTYFQNEAQLEKSRLLSDRFSAERPKGSFSTLEIQRTEQGDSAMYLCASSPSAYYEQYFGPGTRLTVT.

Remarks on this clonotype: Sequence at one end of the junction differs from germline and may be a read error. The chain uses TRBV12-3 or TRBV12-4 and TRBJ2-6; 8 bases line up with TRBD2. The CDR3 has 13 amino acids. DNA for the CDR3: TGTGCCAGCATCCTTGCGGGGGGCAACGTCCTGACTTTC. Translating gives CASILAGGNVLTF.

The table lists this clonotype with many counts. As DNA, the CDR3 is TGTGCCAGCAGTCCAGGGACAGGTTGGACTGAAGCTTTCTTT. It specifies CASSPGTGWTEAFF. The rearrangement joins TRBV12-3 or TRBV12-4 to TRBJ1-1; TRBD1 aligns across 8 bases. V was clipped by 5 bases and J by 5 bases; unmatched bases: 7. This CDR3 has 14 residues.

This clonotype occurred many times. This chain links TRBV20-1 with TRBJ1-2; D is possibly TRBD1 (5 bases). This CDR3 is 16 amino acids long. V lost 5 bases and J lost 3, with 22 bases in between. Germline lookup yields CDR1 DFQATT and CDR2 SNEGSKA (reference sequence). The CDR3 loop is CSALTRVWGLYYGYTF. DNA for the CDR3: TGCAGTGCTCTCACACGGGTCTGGGGCCTTTACTATGGCTACACCTTC.